This T cell receptor (beta chain) was captured in a study of sequential checkpoint blockade in melanoma. Study at large: Both treatment sequences were followed by maintenance nivolumab.

This CDR3 is 15 amino acids long. J was trimmed by 6 bases and V by 1 base; bases with no gene match: 5. CDR1 and CDR2 from the germline V gene are SGHNT and YENEEA. This sample's treatment: randomized to nivolumab then ipilimumab (arm A) or the reverse (arm B). No patient had prior DNA-damaging chemotherapy. From thawed PBMCs, live CD3+CD8+ cells negative for CD19 and CD56 were sorted. Clones were sequenced by immunoSEQ multiplex PCR, and TCRdb holds only the in-frame ones, with some missing. The data contain under 20,000 clones, about 83% of them singletons. The chain couples TRBV11-3 to TRBJ2-1; 8 positions match TRBD2. This receptor was taken from a human donor with melanoma. Specimen: CD8+ T cells sorted from blood (inferred from file names), collected from a patient given nivolumab and ipilimumab in sequence. This chain's CDR3 is CASSLASGGPNEQFF. The DNA for the CDR3 is TGTGCCAGCAGCTTAGCGAGCGGGGGACCCAATGAGCAGTTCTTC.